Presented here are 13 T cell receptor beta chains from one specimen sequenced in a study of blood T cells in healthy people across ages. Alongside a J-beta primer mix, a sample-barcoded 5' primer served in a second PCR lasting 7 to 11 cycles. TCRdb fed the 5' RACE reads into MiXCR, producing one record per CDR3 protein. The sample comprises 1.5 million or so distinct CDR3 sequences, under 55% of which are singletons, and approximately 4% rests with the top ten. The sequenced sample was blood. The source of these receptors is a young woman in good health.

This clonotype was seen a handful of times. This chain connects TRBV5-1 to TRBJ1-5, with D maybe TRBD1 (6 bases). The CDR3 spans 14 residues. Per germline, CDR1 SGHRS and CDR2 YFSETQ. V lost 9 bases, J lost 5 bases, and 18 bases lay in between. The CDR3 reads CANHPDRRHQPQHF. DNA of the CDR3: TGCGCCAACCACCCGGACAGACGACATCAGCCCCAGCATTTT.

The chain has TRBV14 and TRBJ2-7, with a possible D match to TRBD2 (6 bases). The J call may be wrong; the DNA end is better matched by TRBJ2-5. This CDR3 has 13 residues. CDR1 is SGHDN, CDR2 FVKESK, per germline. The CDR3 protein is CASSQAGGQTQYF. Here the CDR3 DNA reads TGTGCCAGCAGCCAAGCCGGGGGTCAGACCCAGTACTTC.

This clonotype came up a few times. This CDR3 reads CATSSTGTRNEKLFF. CDR3 nucleotides: TGTGCCACCAGCAGTACCGGGACCCGGAATGAAAAACTGTTTTTT. The chain is built from TRBV15 and TRBJ1-4, with a weak D call TRBD1 (5 bases). CDR3 length equals 15 residues. The germline V gene encodes CDR1 LNHNV and CDR2 YYDKDF (reference sequence). The V and J ends lost 3 bases and 5 bases respectively, with 13 bases between them.

This chain uses TRBV4-2 with TRBJ2-5; TRBD2 matches 11 bases. Germline V gene lookup returns CDR1 LGHNA and CDR2 YNFKEQ. The V segment lost 5 bases and the J segment 2 bases; nucleotides outside the gene matches: 4. The CDR3 length is 15 residues. The chain's CDR3 is CASSSGTSGQETQYF. DNA of the CDR3: TGTGCCAGCAGCTCAGGGACTAGCGGACAAGAGACCCAGTACTTC.

The gene calls are TRBV20-1 and TRBJ2-7; D not resolved. The V end lost 3 bases, the J end lost 7 bases, and 10 bases lay between the germline ends. The CDR3 is 11 amino acids. Germline loops: CDR1 DFQATT, CDR2 SNEGSKA (reference sequence). The CDR3 loop is CSASRVVEQYF. The CDR3 region has the DNA TGCAGTGCTAGCCGAGTGGTTGAGCAGTACTTC.

The CDR3 nucleotides are TGTGCCAGCAGCTTAGTGCAGGGAGAGCAGCCCCAGCATTTT. Amino acids: CASSLVQGEQPQHF. This sequence joins TRBV7-2 and TRBJ1-5; D is possibly TRBD1 (5 bases). Germline V gene sequence: CDR1 SGHTA, CDR2 FQGNSA. This CDR3 is 14 amino acids long. V lost 1 base to trimming and J lost 7 bases, with 11 bases between them.

The chain links TRBV7-2 to TRBJ2-7, with TRBD2 identical over 7 bases. The CDR3 spans 14 residues. The ends lost 7 bases at V and 3 bases at J; junction bases unmatched: 9. Germline loops: CDR1 SGHTA, CDR2 FQGNSA. CDR3: CASNLAGINYEQYF. The CDR3 bases are TGTGCCAGCAATTTAGCGGGTATTAACTACGAGCAGTACTTC.

This chain connects TRBV12-3 or TRBV12-4 to TRBJ1-5; unclear D gene. The CDR3 spans 16 residues. V shed 3 bases and J shed 2 bases, with 14 bases lying between them. The CDR3 loop is CASSFSWQVGNQPQHF. Written as DNA, the CDR3 is TGTGCCAGCAGTTTCTCCTGGCAGGTTGGCAATCAGCCCCAGCATTTT.

This clonotype was seen just once. The chain combines TRBV4-2 with TRBJ1-4; a weak D match, TRBD1 (5 bases). With 0 bases removed from V and 12 bases from J, the gap between germline ends came to 17 bases. The CDR3 runs 15 residues. The germline V gene encodes CDR1 LGHNA and CDR2 YNFKEQ. CDR3 region: CASSQEAGLGEELFF. The CDR3 DNA follows: TGTGCCAGCAGCCAAGAGGCAGGGCTGGGGGAAGAACTGTTTTTT.

As concerns this clonotype: Sequence at one end of the junction differs from germline and may be a read error. The chain uses TRBV4-1 and TRBJ1-2; possible D gene TRBD1, 6 bases. This CDR3 region has 16 residues. CDR1 and CDR2 from the germline V gene are MGHRA and YSYEKL. The chain's CDR3 is CASSQEGQGLNHGYTF. The CDR3 DNA reads TGCGCCAGCAGCCAAGAGGGCCAGGGGCTTAACCATGGCTACACCTTC.

The chain is built from TRBV20-1 and TRBJ2-1, with D tentatively TRBD1 (5 bases). V was shortened by 6 bases and J by 4 bases, with 13 bases between the two germline ends. The CDR3 extends over 13 amino acids. CDR1 DFQATT and CDR2 SNEGSKA come from the germline V gene (reference sequence). The CDR3 sequence: CSATRQTYNEQFF. In nucleotides, the CDR3 is TGCAGTGCCACCCGACAGACATACAATGAGCAGTTCTTC.

This clonotype was recorded a few times. V gene TRBV7-9 combines with J gene TRBJ2-3, with 7 positions matching TRBD2. Germline CDR1 is SEHNR and CDR2 is FQNEAQ (reference sequence). The CDR3 has 15 amino acids. V gave up 1 base and J gave up 3 bases; unmatched junction bases: 4. The CDR3 reads CASSLGAGATDTQYF. CDR3 DNA: TGTGCCAGCAGCTTAGGGGCGGGAGCAACAGATACGCAGTATTTT.

In its sample, this clonotype was seen a few times. V and J are TRBV20-1 and TRBJ2-7; D gene unclear. Germline CDR1 and CDR2: DFQATT and SNEGSKA (reference sequence). The CDR3 extends over 13 amino acids. V lost 4 bases and J lost 5, with 15 bases in between. The CDR3: CSAKSNLWDEQYF. CDR3 in DNA: TGCAGTGCTAAATCTAATCTGTGGGACGAGCAGTACTTC.